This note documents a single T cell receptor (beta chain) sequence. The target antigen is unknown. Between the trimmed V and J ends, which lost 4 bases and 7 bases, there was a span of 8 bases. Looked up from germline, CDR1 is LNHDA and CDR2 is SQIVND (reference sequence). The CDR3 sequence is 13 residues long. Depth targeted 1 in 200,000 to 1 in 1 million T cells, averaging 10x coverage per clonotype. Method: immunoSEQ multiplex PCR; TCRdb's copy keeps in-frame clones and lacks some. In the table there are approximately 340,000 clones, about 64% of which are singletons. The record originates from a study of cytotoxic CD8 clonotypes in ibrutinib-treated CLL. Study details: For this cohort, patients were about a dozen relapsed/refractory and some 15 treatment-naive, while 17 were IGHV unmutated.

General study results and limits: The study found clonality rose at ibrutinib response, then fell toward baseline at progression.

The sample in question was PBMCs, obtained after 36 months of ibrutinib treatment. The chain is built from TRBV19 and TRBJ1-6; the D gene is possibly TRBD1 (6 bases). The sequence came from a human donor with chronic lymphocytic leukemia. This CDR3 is CASSRQVNSPLHF. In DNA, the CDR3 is TGTGCCAGTAGTAGACAGGTGAATTCACCCCTCCACTTT.